The sequence of this T cell receptor (beta chain) was determined in a study of cytomegalovirus exposure and HLA in healthy donors. PCR involved 60 Vbeta and 13 Jbeta primers. Only in-frame clones appear in the TCRdb table, and some are missing; sequencing was by immunoSEQ multiplex PCR. This table holds 150,000 to 170,000 clones, 65% to 85% found once. For this clone: Its cognate antigen is unknown.

Findings and limits, study-wide: Relative to the approximately 630-donor mean, N-insertions were reportedly fewer in an Asian-associated ancestry cluster in a later analysis.

The source material was PBMCs. The sequence was obtained from a woman between 40 and 55 years old in good health and CMV-seropositive.

CDR3 protein: CASSYSRVNKNIQYF. CDR3 bases: TGTGCCAGCAGTTACTCCAGGGTCAACAAAAACATTCAGTACTTC. The chain has TRBV6-5 and TRBJ2-4; D possibly corresponds to TRBD1 (5 bases). V lost 0 bases to trimming and J lost 3 bases, with 9 bases between them. Germline assignment: CDR1 MNHEY and CDR2 SVGAGI. The CDR3 runs 15 residues.